A selection of T cell receptor beta chains follows, all from one sample in a study of T-cell memory formation after mild COVID-19. TCRdb used MiXCR to reprocess the 5' RACE reads, holding one entry per CDR3 protein. The repertoire holds hundreds of thousands of distinct CDR3 sequences, with approximately 19% as singletons. The specimen sequenced was PBMCs or a T cell subset sorted from them (not recorded which). The receptors come from a man younger than 35 who had mild COVID-19 (a few samples of this study predate the infection). Cell type and time point are not known. Both conserved end residues are part of each CDR3. The D gene is left open where the match is weak. Clone sizes are given selectively: once, few, many, or a class where the clone is expanded.

J: TRBJ2-5; D: TRBD2; size: .; V: TRBV7-9; length: 15; CDR3: CASNKATSGQETQYF; DNA: TGTGCCAGCAACAAAGCAACTAGCGGCCAAGAGACCCAGTACTTC
J: TRBJ1-4; D: .; size: .; V: TRBV5-1; length: 14; CDR3: CASSLEGMNEKLFF; DNA: TGCGCCAGCAGCTTGGAGGGGATGAATGAAAAACTGTTTTTT
J: TRBJ1-1; D: .; size: few; V: TRBV3-1; length: 16; CDR3: CASSQGGAGSNTEAFF; DNA: TGTGCCAGCAGCCAAGGGGGGGCAGGCTCGAACACTGAAGCTTTCTTT
J: TRBJ2-3; D: .; size: .; V: TRBV5-1; length: 13; CDR3: CASSGESADTQYF; DNA: TGCGCCAGCAGCGGGGAAAGCGCAGATACGCAGTATTTT
J: TRBJ2-3; D: TRBD2; size: .; V: TRBV5-1; length: 18; CDR3: CASSSDGGGLLLTDTQYF; DNA: TGCGCCAGCAGTTCGGACGGGGGGGGCCTCTTATTGACAGATACGCAGTATTTT
J: TRBJ1-5; D: .; size: .; V: TRBV4-3; length: 15; CDR3: CASSLDRDSNQPQHF; DNA: TGCGCCAGCAGCCTTGACCGGGACAGCAATCAGCCCCAGCATTTT
J: TRBJ2-5; D: TRBD1; size: few; V: TRBV7-6; length: 15; CDR3: CASSPEDRVRETQYF; DNA: TGTGCCAGCAGCCCGGAGGACAGGGTTCGGGAGACCCAGTACTTC
J: TRBJ1-2; D: .; size: few; V: TRBV12-3/TRBV12-4; length: 14; CDR3: CASSASQRGYGYTF; DNA: TGTGCCAGCAGTGCCTCCCAAAGGGGCTATGGCTACACCTTC
J: TRBJ2-2; D: .; size: .; V: TRBV19; length: 14; CDR3: CASSVRGVNGELFF; DNA: TGTGCCAGTAGTGTGAGAGGGGTGAACGGGGAGCTGTTTTTT
J: TRBJ2-3; D: TRBD1; size: many; V: TRBV12-3/TRBV12-4; length: 16; CDR3: CASSPPRQGTGDTQYF; DNA: TGTGCCAGCAGTCCCCCGCGACAGGGGACTGGAGATACGCAGTATTTT
J: TRBJ2-3; D: .; size: few; V: TRBV7-2; length: 14; CDR3: CASSLRLSTDTQYF; DNA: TGTGCCAGCAGCCTACGGTTGAGCACAGATACGCAGTATTTT
J: TRBJ1-3; D: .; size: few; V: TRBV12-3/TRBV12-4; length: 14; CDR3: CASSPGSTGNTIYF; DNA: TGTGCCAGCAGTCCCGGGTCTACTGGAAACACCATATATTTT
J: TRBJ2-5; D: TRBD1; size: few; V: TRBV7-9; length: 15; CDR3: CASSSPDRGQETQYF; DNA: TGTGCCAGCAGCTCCCCCGACAGGGGCCAAGAGACCCAGTACTTC
J: TRBJ1-1; D: .; size: .; V: TRBV4-1; length: 12; CDR3: CASSQDQIAAFF; DNA: TGCGCCAGCAGCCAAGATCAGATTGCCGCTTTCTTT
J: TRBJ2-5; D: .; size: few; V: TRBV6-5; length: 16; CDR3: CASGSTPGWGTETQYF; DNA: TGTGCCAGCGGATCTACTCCGGGGTGGGGGACGGAGACCCAGTACTTC